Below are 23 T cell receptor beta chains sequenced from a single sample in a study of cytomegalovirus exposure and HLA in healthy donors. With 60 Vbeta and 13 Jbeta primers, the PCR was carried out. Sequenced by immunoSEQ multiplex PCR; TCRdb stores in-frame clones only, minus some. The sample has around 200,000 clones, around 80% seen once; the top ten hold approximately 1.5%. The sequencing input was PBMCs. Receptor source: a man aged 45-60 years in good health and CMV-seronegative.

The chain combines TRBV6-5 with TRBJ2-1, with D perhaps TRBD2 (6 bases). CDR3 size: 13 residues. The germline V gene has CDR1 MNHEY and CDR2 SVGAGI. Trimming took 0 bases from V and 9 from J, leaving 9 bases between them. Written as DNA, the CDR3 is TGTGCCAGCAGTTACTCTGGGGGGTTTGAGCAGTTCTTC. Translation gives CASSYSGGFEQFF.

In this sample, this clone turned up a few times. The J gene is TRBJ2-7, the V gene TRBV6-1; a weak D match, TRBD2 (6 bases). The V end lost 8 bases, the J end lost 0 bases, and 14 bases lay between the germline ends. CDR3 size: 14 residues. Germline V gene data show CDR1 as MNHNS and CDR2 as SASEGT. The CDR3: CASWVGRTSYEQYF. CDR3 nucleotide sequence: TGTGCCAGCTGGGTAGGGAGGACCTCCTACGAGCAGTACTTC.

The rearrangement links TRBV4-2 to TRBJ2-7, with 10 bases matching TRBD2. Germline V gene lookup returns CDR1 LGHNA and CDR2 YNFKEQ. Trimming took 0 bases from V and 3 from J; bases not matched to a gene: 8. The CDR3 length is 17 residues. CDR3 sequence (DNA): TGTGCCAGCAGCCAAGATTCCCTAGCGGGGGCCAACTACGAGCAGTACTTC. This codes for CASSQDSLAGANYEQYF.

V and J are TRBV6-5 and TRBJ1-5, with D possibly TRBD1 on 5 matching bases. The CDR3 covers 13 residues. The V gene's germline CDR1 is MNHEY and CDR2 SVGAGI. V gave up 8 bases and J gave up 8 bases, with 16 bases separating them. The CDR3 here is CASSRAGREPQHF. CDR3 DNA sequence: TGTGCCAGCTCTAGGGCAGGGAGGGAGCCCCAGCATTTT.

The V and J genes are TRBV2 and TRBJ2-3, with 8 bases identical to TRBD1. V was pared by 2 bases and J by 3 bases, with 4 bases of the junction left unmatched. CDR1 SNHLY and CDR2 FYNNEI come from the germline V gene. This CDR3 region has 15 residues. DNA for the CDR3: TGTGCCAGCAGTGAACAGGGGGCAGGAACAGATACGCAGTATTTT. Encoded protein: CASSEQGAGTDTQYF.

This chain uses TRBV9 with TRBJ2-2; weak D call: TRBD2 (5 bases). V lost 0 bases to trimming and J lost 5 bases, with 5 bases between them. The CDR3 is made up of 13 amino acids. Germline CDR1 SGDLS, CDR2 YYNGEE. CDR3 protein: CASSVAGTGELFF. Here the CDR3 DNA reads TGTGCCAGCAGCGTAGCGGGGACCGGGGAGCTGTTTTTT.

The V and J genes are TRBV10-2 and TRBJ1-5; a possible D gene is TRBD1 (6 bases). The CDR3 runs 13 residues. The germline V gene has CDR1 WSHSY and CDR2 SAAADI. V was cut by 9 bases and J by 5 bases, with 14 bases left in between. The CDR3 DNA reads TGCGCCAGTCCGGGACAAACAGATCAGCCCCAGCATTTT. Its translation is CASPGQTDQPQHF.

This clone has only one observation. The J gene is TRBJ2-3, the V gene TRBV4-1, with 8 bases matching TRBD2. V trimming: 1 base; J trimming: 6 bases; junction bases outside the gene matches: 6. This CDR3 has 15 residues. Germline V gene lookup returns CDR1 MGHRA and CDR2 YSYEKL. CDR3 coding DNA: TGCGCCAGCAGCCAAGTCGGGACTAGTCCGGATACGCAGTATTTT. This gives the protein CASSQVGTSPDTQYF.

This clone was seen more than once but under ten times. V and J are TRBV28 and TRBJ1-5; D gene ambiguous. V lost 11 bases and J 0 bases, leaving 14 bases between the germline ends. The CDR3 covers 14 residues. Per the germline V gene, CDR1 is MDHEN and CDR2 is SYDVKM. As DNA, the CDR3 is TGTGCCGGTAGTAGGAGTTATAGCAATCAGCCCCAGCATTTT. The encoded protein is CAGSRSYSNQPQHF.

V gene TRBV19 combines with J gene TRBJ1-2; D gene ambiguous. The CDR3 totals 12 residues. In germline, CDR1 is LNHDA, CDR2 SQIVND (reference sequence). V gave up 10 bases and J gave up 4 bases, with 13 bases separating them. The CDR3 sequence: CATKRGGYGYTF. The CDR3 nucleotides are TGTGCCACTAAACGGGGTGGCTATGGCTACACCTTC.

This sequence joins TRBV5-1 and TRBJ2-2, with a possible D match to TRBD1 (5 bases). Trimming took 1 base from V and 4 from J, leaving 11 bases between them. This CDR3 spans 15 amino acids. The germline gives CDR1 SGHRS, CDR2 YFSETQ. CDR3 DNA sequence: TGCGCCAGCAGCTTGTGGTCGGACACCACCGGGGAGCTGTTTTTT. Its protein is CASSLWSDTTGELFF.

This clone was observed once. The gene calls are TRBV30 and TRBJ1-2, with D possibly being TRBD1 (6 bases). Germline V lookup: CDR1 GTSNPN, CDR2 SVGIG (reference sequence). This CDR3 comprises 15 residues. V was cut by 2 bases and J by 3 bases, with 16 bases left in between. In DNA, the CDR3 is TGTGCCTGGAGTCGAGGGGGGGCCGGGGACTATGGCTACACCTTC. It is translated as CAWSRGGAGDYGYTF.

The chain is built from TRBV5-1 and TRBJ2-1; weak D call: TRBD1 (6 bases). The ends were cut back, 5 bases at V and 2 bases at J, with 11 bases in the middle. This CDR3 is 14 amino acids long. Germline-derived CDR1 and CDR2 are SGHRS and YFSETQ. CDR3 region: CASSSEGAYNEQFF. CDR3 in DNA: TGCGCCAGCAGTTCTGAGGGGGCCTACAATGAGCAGTTCTTC.

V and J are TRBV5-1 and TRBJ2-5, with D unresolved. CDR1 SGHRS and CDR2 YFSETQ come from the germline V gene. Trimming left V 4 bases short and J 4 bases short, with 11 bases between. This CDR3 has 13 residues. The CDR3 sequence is CASSPFRRETQYF. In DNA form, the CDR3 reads TGCGCCAGCAGCCCTTTTCGTCGAGAGACCCAGTACTTC.

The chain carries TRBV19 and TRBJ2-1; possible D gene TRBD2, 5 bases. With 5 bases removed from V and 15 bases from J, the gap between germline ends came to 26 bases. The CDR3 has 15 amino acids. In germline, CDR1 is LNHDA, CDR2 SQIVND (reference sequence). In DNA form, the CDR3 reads TGTGCCAGTAGTGCCGCGACTATAATTAACCCGTCACGGTTCTTC. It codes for CASSAATIINPSRFF. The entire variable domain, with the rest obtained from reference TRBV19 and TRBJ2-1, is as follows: DGGITQSPKYLFRKEGQNVTLSCEQNLNHDAMYWYRQDPGQGLRLIYYSQIVNDFQKGDIAEGYSVSREKKESFPLTVTSAQKNPTAFYLCASSAATIINPSRFFGPGTRLTVL.

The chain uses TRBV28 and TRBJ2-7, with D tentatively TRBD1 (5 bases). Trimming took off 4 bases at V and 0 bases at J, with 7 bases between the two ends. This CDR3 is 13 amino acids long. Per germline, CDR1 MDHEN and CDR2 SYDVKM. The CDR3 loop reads CASSWGTSYEQYF. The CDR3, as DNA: TGTGCCAGCAGTTGGGGCACCTCCTACGAGCAGTACTTC.

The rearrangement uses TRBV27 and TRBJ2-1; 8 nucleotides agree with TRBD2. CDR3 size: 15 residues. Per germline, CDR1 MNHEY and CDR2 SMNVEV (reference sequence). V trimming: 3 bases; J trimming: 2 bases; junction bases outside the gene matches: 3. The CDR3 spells CASSFDGRAYNEQFF. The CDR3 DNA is TGTGCCAGCAGTTTTGACGGGAGGGCCTACAATGAGCAGTTCTTC.

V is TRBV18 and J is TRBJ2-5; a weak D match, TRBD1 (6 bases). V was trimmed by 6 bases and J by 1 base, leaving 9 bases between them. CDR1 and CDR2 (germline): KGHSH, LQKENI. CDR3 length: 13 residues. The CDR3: CASSQGFQETQYF. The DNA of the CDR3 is TGTGCCAGCTCCCAGGGGTTCCAAGAGACCCAGTACTTC.

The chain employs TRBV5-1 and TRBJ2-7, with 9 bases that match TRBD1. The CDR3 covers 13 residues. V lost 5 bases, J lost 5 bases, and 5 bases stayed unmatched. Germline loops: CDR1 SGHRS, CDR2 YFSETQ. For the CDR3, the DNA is TGCGCCAGCAGGGGGGACAGGGAGGACGAGCAGTACTTC. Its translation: CASRGDREDEQYF.

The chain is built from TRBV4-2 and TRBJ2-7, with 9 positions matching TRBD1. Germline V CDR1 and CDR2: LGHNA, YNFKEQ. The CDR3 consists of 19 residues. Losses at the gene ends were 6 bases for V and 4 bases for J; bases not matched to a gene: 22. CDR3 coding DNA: TGTGCCAGCAGTCAACCGGGACAGGGCGCATCAGGGTCGAGGTACGAGCAGTACTTC. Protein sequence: CASSQPGQGASGSRYEQYF.

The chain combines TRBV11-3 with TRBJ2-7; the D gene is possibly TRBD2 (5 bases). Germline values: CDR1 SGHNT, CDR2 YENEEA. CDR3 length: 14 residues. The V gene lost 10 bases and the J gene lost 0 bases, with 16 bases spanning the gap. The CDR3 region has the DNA TGTGCCATCGGAAAGGCGGGCCTCTCCTACGAGCAGTACTTC. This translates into CAIGKAGLSYEQYF.

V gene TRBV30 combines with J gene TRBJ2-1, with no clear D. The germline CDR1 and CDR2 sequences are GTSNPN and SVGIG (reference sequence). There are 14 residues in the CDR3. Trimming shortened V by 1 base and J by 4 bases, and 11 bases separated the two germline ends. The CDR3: CAWSGSRGYNEQFF. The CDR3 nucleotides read TGTGCCTGGAGTGGATCGCGAGGTTACAATGAGCAGTTCTTC.

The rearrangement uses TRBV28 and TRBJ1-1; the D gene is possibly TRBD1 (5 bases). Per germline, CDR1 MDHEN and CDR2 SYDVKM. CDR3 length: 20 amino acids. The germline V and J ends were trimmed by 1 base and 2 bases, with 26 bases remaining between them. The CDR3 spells CASSLSIWRLGGTGNTEAFF. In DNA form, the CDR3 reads TGTGCCAGCAGTTTATCAATCTGGCGGTTGGGGGGGACGGGCAACACTGAAGCTTTCTTT.